The next 26 T cell receptor beta chains were all read from a single sample in a study of blood T cell repertoires in COVID-19. Generated by immunoSEQ multiplex PCR, the TCRdb table keeps only in-frame clones and is missing some. This sample has more than 130,000 clones; around 80% occur once, and the top ten carry 8.8%. The source material was peripheral blood. The receptors originated from a woman older than 75 in a cohort sampled during active or convalescent COVID-19.

V is TRBV2 and J is TRBJ1-2; D is perhaps TRBD1 (6 bases). V was pared by 3 bases and J by 4 bases, with 9 bases between. The CDR3 contains 13 residues. Germline V gives CDR1 SNHLY, CDR2 FYNNEI. CDR3: CASSERTAYGYTF. As DNA, the CDR3 is TGTGCCAGCAGTGAGAGGACAGCCTATGGCTACACCTTC. Combining the CDR3 with reference TRBV2 and TRBJ1-2 gives the whole variable domain EPEVTQTPSHQVTQMGQEVILRCVPISNHLYFYWYRQILGQKVEFLVSFYNNEISEKSEIFDDQFSVERPDGSNFTLKIRSTKLEDSAMYFCASSERTAYGYTFGSGTRLTVV.

The rearrangement uses TRBV2 and TRBJ2-5; 9 bases are shared with TRBD2. This CDR3 region has 15 residues. V lost 4 bases, J lost 7 bases, and 10 bases stayed unmatched. Looked up from germline, CDR1 is SNHLY and CDR2 is FYNNEI. The CDR3: CASSGMRGGRGTQYF. The CDR3 DNA is TGTGCCAGCAGTGGGATGCGGGGGGGAAGGGGGACCCAGTACTTC.

The chain recombines TRBV7-2 with TRBJ2-3, with 11 bases that match TRBD1. V was clipped by 5 bases and J by 0 bases; unmatched bases: 7. The CDR3 is made up of 17 amino acids. CDR1 is SGHTA and CDR2 is FQGNSA in the germline V gene. CDR3 loop: CASSKRTGGLSTDTQYF. CDR3 sequence (DNA): TGTGCCAGCAGCAAAAGGACAGGGGGCCTTAGCACAGATACGCAGTATTTT.

The chain is built from TRBV2 and TRBJ1-5; the D gene is possibly TRBD1 (6 bases). The germline gives CDR1 SNHLY, CDR2 FYNNEI. Trimming left V 5 bases short and J 6 bases short, with 14 bases between. The CDR3 contains 14 residues. CDR3 region: CASSNYRERQPQHF. DNA of the CDR3: TGTGCCAGCAGTAATTACAGGGAGCGTCAGCCCCAGCATTTT.

This chain connects TRBV5-1 to TRBJ1-4, with D hard to call. Germline V gives CDR1 SGHRS, CDR2 YFSETQ. Trimming left V 0 bases short and J 4 bases short, with 7 bases between. The CDR3 runs to 14 residues. The DNA for the CDR3 is TGCGCCAGCAGCTTGGGGCGGTATAATGAAAAACTGTTTTTT. Translated, it gives CASSLGRYNEKLFF.

This chain links TRBV27 with TRBJ2-7; 10 bases are shared with TRBD2. With V trimmed by 5 bases and J by 0 bases, 4 bases remained unmatched. The germline V gene encodes CDR1 MNHEY and CDR2 SMNVEV (reference sequence). CDR3 length: 15 amino acids. In DNA, the CDR3 is TGTGCCAGCAGTAAACTAGCGGGGACCTCCTACGAGCAGTACTTC. Residues: CASSKLAGTSYEQYF.

V is TRBV5-4 and J is TRBJ1-2, with 7 bases that match TRBD1. In germline, CDR1 is SGHNT, CDR2 YYREEE (reference sequence). V dropped 0 bases and J dropped 4; count of bases not matched to a gene: 3. The CDR3 has 14 residues. CDR3 DNA sequence: TGTGCCAGCAGCTTGGAAGCAGGGGGCTATGGCTACACCTTC. This translates into CASSLEAGGYGYTF.

The chain combines TRBV28 with TRBJ1-5; TRBD1 is a possible D gene (5 bases). The CDR3 sequence is 15 residues long. Germline V gene lookup returns CDR1 MDHEN and CDR2 SYDVKM. Trimming cost V 3 bases and J 5 bases, with 14 bases left between them. The CDR3 DNA sequence: TGTGCCAGCAGTTTGGGGCCCTTACTCTATCAGCCCCAGCATTTT. Protein sequence: CASSLGPLLYQPQHF.

This chain connects TRBV6-8 to TRBJ1-1; 7 bases match TRBD1. Germline V gene data show CDR1 as MNHGY and CDR2 as SAAAGT. The CDR3 covers 15 residues. The trim removed 0 bases at V and 4 bases at J, leaving 5 bases unmatched. CDR3 bases: TGTGCCAGCAGTTACTCGAGACAGGGACCCACTGAAGCTTTCTTT. It yields the protein CASSYSRQGPTEAFF.

The chain has TRBV15 and TRBJ2-2; D remains unclear. From germline, CDR1 is LNHNV and CDR2 YYDKDF (reference sequence). This CDR3 contains 15 residues. V lost 1 base and J 0 bases, leaving 6 bases between the germline ends. This CDR3 is CATSRVSPNTGELFF. DNA of the CDR3: TGTGCCACCAGCAGAGTGAGTCCGAACACCGGGGAGCTGTTTTTT.

The rearrangement joins TRBV24-1 to TRBJ2-3; D is ambiguous. Trimming took 5 bases from V and 5 from J, leaving 4 bases between them. Germline V gene lookup returns CDR1 KGHDR and CDR2 SFDVKD. CDR3 size: 11 residues. The CDR3 loop reads CATSGGDTQYF. The CDR3 region has the DNA TGTGCCACCAGTGGCGGAGATACGCAGTATTTT.

Only one count was recorded for this clone. V is TRBV6-5 and J is TRBJ1-4; 8 bases agree with TRBD1. In germline, CDR1 is MNHEY, CDR2 SVGAGI. V was pared by 7 bases and J by 7 bases, with 8 bases of the junction left unmatched. This CDR3 is built from 14 residues. The CDR3 nucleotides read TGTGCCAGCAAGGACAGGGCCGGGGTTGAAAAACTGTTTTTT. This translates into CASKDRAGVEKLFF.

The V gene is TRBV5-6, the J gene TRBJ1-2; weak D call: TRBD1 (6 bases). This CDR3 contains 14 residues. Trimming took 5 bases from V and 3 from J, leaving 14 bases between them. The germline CDR1 and CDR2 sequences are SGHDT and YYEEEE. The CDR3 DNA follows: TGTGCCAGCAGACAAGCGGGGGGCGACTATGGCTACACCTTC. Translated: CASRQAGGDYGYTF.

This sequence joins TRBV18 and TRBJ2-3; 10 positions agree with TRBD1. CDR1 and CDR2 from the germline V gene are KGHSH and LQKENI. V lost 0 bases to trimming and J lost 5 bases; unmatched junction nucleotides: 2. The CDR3 runs to 15 residues. For the CDR3, the DNA is TGTGCCAGCTCACCACCGACAGGGGGCCAAGATACGCAGTATTTT. Translated, it gives CASSPPTGGQDTQYF.

The J gene is TRBJ1-4, the V gene TRBV7-3; D might be TRBD1 (5 bases). V was trimmed by 0 bases and J by 8 bases, leaving 13 bases between them. Germline CDR1 SGHTA, CDR2 FQGTGA. The length of the CDR3 is 15 residues. This chain's CDR3 is CASSLTGQGLEKLFF. DNA of the CDR3: TGTGCCAGCAGCTTAACGGGGCAGGGCCTCGAAAAACTGTTTTTT.

This chain links TRBV5-1 with TRBJ1-2; D is ambiguous. The length of the CDR3 is 13 residues. V gave up 2 bases and J gave up 4 bases, with 9 bases separating them. The germline V gene encodes CDR1 SGHRS and CDR2 YFSETQ. The CDR3 reads CASSFQIAYGYTF. The CDR3 coding sequence is TGCGCCAGCAGCTTCCAGATAGCCTATGGCTACACCTTC.

This clone was picked up a small number of times. The chain recombines TRBV11-2 with TRBJ1-2; 10 bases fit TRBD1. The CDR3 extends over 13 amino acids. V lost 6 bases to trimming and J lost 7 bases; unmatched junction nucleotides: 5. Germline CDR1 is SGHAT and CDR2 is FQNNGV. The CDR3 reads CASRRDRGLGYTF. The CDR3, as DNA: TGTGCCAGCAGGCGGGACAGGGGACTTGGCTACACCTTC.

The chain couples TRBV29-1 to TRBJ2-5, with 7 bases that match TRBD1. V lost 6 bases and J lost 9; bases outside the gene matches: 10. This CDR3 has 12 amino acids. The V gene's germline CDR1 is SQVTM and CDR2 ANQGSEA. This CDR3 is CSVAELQGAQYF. CDR3 in DNA: TGCAGCGTCGCGGAATTGCAGGGGGCCCAGTACTTC.

In this sample, this clone turned up once. The chain uses TRBV6-6 and TRBJ2-2; perhaps TRBD1 as D (6 bases). Trimming pared 2 bases from V and 1 base from J, leaving 8 bases between. This CDR3 spans 15 amino acids. The germline V gene encodes CDR1 MNHNY and CDR2 SVGAGI (reference sequence). The CDR3 region is CASSYGTLNTGELFF. CDR3 coding DNA: TGTGCCAGCAGTTACGGGACACTGAACACCGGGGAGCTGTTTTTT.

The V and J genes are TRBV15 and TRBJ1-2; D gene uncertain. Per the germline V gene, CDR1 is LNHNV and CDR2 is YYDKDF (reference sequence). With 0 bases removed from V and 7 bases from J, the gap between germline ends came to 6 bases. The CDR3 is made up of 12 amino acids. The CDR3 reads CATSRDHFGYTF. The CDR3 DNA sequence: TGTGCCACCAGCAGAGATCATTTTGGCTACACCTTC.

V and J are TRBV2 and TRBJ2-3, with a possible D match to TRBD1 (7 bases). V dropped 4 bases and J dropped 0 bases, with 20 bases sitting between them. The CDR3 sequence is 18 residues long. Germline V CDR1 and CDR2: SNHLY, FYNNEI. The CDR3 sequence: CASSADRARGISTDTQYF. The CDR3 DNA reads TGTGCCAGCAGTGCCGACAGGGCCCGGGGGATTAGCACAGATACGCAGTATTTT. The complete variable domain, with remaining parts taken from reference TRBV2 and TRBJ2-3, reads EPEVTQTPSHQVTQMGQEVILRCVPISNHLYFYWYRQILGQKVEFLVSFYNNEISEKSEIFDDQFSVERPDGSNFTLKIRSTKLEDSAMYFCASSADRARGISTDTQYFGPGTRLTVL.

The CDR3 here is CASSQDPQGLSGNTIYF. CDR3 in DNA: TGCGCCAGCAGCCAAGATCCCCAGGGGCTTTCTGGAAACACCATATATTTT. The rearrangement uses TRBV4-1 and TRBJ1-3; TRBD1 might be the D (6 bases). In germline, CDR1 is MGHRA, CDR2 YSYEKL. The V and J ends lost 0 bases and 1 base respectively, with 13 bases between them. The CDR3 length is 17 residues.

The gene calls are TRBV9 and TRBJ1-2, with 7 nucleotides matching TRBD1. From germline, CDR1 is SGDLS and CDR2 YYNGEE. The V segment lost 3 bases and the J segment 4 bases; nucleotides outside the gene matches: 3. CDR3 length equals 13 residues. This CDR3 is CASSASGGYGYTF. DNA of the CDR3: TGTGCCAGCAGCGCCTCAGGGGGCTATGGCTACACCTTC. Full variable domain (missing parts from reference TRBV9 and TRBJ1-2): DSGVTQTPKHLITATGQRVTLRCSPRSGDLSVYWYQQSLDQGLQFLIQYYNGEERAKGNILERFSAQQFPDLHSELNLSSLELGDSALYFCASSASGGYGYTFGSGTRLTVV.

This clone was detected only a few times. This sequence joins TRBV6-5 and TRBJ1-3; 8 bases align to TRBD1. V was clipped by 0 bases and J by 4 bases; unmatched bases: 2. Looked up from germline, CDR1 is MNHEY and CDR2 is SVGAGI. The CDR3 is 15 amino acids. The CDR3 DNA reads as TGTGCCAGCAGTTACTCTTGGACAGGGGGAAACACCATATATTTT. It translates to CASSYSWTGGNTIYF.

The chain is built from TRBV7-8 and TRBJ1-2; D possibly corresponds to TRBD1 (5 bases). The germline V and J ends were trimmed by 3 bases and 5 bases, with 13 bases remaining between them. The CDR3 is 14 amino acids. CDR1 and CDR2 (germline): SGHVS, FQNEAQ. The chain's CDR3 is CASSFRLGVYGYTF. CDR3 sequence (DNA): TGTGCCAGCAGCTTTAGACTAGGGGTGTATGGCTACACCTTC.

The CDR3 sequence: CSVGDTNYGYTF. CDR3 sequence (DNA): TGCAGCGTAGGGGATACTAACTATGGCTACACCTTC. The V and J genes are TRBV29-1 and TRBJ1-2, with D possibly being TRBD1 (5 bases). V gave up 6 bases and J gave up 0 bases, with 8 bases separating them. Germline V CDR1 and CDR2: SQVTM, ANQGSEA. CDR3 length: 12 amino acids.